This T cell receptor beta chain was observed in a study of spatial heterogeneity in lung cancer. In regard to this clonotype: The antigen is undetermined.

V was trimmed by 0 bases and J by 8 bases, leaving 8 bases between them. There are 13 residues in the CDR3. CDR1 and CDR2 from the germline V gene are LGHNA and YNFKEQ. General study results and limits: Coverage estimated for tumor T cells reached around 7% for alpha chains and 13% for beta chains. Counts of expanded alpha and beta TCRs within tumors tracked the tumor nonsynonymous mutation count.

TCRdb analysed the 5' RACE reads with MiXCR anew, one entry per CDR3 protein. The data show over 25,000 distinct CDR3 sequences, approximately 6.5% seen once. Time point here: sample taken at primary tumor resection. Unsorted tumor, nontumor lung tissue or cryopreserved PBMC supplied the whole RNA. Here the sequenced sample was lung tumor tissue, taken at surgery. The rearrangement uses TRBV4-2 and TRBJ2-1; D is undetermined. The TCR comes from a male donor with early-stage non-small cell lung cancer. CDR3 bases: TGTGCCAGCAGCCAAGATAATGGCGATGAGCAGTTCTTC. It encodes CASSQDNGDEQFF.